This T cell receptor beta chain was identified during a study of T cell repertoires in cytomegalovirus infection. Study in general: CMV epitopes that were recently identified and HLA-C-restricted were used alongside well-studied HLA-B-restricted ones. Through public TCR beta signatures, both CMV infection and matching HLA type were indicated.

TCRdb passed the reads through MiXCR, listing each CDR3 protein once. The sample lists 250,000 to 300,000 distinct CDR3 sequences; roughly 21% were seen once. A note on this clonotype: Its antigen remains unidentified.

Germline trimming cut 2 bases from V and 6 bases from J; bases unmatched to any gene: 5. The V gene's germline CDR1 is MNHNY and CDR2 SVGAGI (reference sequence). CDR3 length: 14 amino acids. V usage is TRBV6-6 and J usage is TRBJ1-1, with 8 bases fitting TRBD1. Sequencing was performed on cultured PBMCs, taken from culture after CMV antigen stimulation. The sequence derives from a human donor in good health (CMV status not recorded). Some clones in this sample may be carry-over from other donors' samples. The CDR3 DNA reads as TGTGCCAGCAGTTACCGGACAGGGACCCCTGAAGCTTTCTTT. It encodes CASSYRTGTPEAFF.